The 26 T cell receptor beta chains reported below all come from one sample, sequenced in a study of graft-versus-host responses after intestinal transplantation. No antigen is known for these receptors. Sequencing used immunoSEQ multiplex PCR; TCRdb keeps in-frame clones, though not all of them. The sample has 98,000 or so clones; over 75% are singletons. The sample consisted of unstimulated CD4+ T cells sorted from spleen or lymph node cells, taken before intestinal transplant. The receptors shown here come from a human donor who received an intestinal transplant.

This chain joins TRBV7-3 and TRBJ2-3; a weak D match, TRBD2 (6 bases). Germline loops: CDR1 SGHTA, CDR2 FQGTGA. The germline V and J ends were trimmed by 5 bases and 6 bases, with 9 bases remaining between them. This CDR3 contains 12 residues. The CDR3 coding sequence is TGTGCCAGCAGCCCACGGGGGGATACGCAGTATTTT. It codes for CASSPRGDTQYF.

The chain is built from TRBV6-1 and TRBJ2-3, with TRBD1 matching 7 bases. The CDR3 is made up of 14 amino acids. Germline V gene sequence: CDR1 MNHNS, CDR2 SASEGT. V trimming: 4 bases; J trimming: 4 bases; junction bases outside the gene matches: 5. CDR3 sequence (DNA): TGTGCCAGCAGTGCGACAGGGTTTGCAGATACGCAGTATTTT. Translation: CASSATGFADTQYF.

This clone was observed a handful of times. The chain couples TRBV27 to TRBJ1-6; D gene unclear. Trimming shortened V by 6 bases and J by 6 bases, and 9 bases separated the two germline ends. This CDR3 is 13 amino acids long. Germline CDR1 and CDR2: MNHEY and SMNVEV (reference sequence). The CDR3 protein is CASRPGLNSPLHF. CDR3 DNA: TGTGCCAGCAGACCGGGCCTTAATTCACCCCTCCACTTT.

The CDR3 spells CASSSGGLAGTTQYF. As DNA, the CDR3 is TGTGCCAGCAGTTCCGGGGGGTTAGCGGGAACTACGCAGTATTTT. The J gene is TRBJ2-3, the V gene TRBV28, with 8 bases aligning to TRBD2. The CDR3 extends over 15 amino acids. Per the germline V gene, CDR1 is MDHEN and CDR2 is SYDVKM. V lost 4 bases to trimming and J lost 8 bases; unmatched junction nucleotides: 11.

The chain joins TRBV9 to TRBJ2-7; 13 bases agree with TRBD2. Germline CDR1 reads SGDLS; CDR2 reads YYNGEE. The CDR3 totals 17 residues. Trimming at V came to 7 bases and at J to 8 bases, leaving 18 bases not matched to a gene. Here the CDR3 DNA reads TGTGCCAGCGTCGCCAGGCCGGGACTAGCGGGAAGGTACAAGCAGTACTTC. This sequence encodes CASVARPGLAGRYKQYF.

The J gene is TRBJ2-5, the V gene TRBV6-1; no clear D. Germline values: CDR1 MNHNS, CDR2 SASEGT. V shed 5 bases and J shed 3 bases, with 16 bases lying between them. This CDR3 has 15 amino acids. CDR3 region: CASSSHPKWEETQYF. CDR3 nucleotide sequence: TGTGCCAGCAGTTCCCACCCCAAGTGGGAAGAGACCCAGTACTTC.

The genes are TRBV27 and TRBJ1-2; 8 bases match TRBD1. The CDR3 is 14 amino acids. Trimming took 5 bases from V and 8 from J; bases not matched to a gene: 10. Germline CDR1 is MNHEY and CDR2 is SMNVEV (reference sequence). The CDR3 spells CASSRGIDRGGYTF. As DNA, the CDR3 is TGTGCCAGCAGTCGTGGAATCGACAGGGGAGGCTACACCTTC.

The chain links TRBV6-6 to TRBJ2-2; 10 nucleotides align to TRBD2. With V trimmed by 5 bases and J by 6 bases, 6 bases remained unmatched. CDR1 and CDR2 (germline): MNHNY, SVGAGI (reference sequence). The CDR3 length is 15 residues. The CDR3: CASSQRGGVAGELFF. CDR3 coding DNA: TGTGCCAGCAGTCAGCGGGGGGGCGTGGCCGGGGAGCTGTTTTTT.

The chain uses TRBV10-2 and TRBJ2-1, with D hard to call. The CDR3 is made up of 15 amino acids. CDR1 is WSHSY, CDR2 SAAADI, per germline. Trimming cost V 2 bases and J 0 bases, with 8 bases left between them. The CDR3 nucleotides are TGCGCCAGCAGTGAGCTGGGTAGCTCCTACAATGAGCAGTTCTTC. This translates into CASSELGSSYNEQFF.

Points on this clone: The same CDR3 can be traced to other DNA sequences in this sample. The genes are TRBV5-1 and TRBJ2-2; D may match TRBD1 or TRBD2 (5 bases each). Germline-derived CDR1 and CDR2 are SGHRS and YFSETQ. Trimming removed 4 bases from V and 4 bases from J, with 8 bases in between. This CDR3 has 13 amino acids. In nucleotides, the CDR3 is TGCGCCAGCAGCGGGGGTCGCACCGGGGAGCTGTTTTTT. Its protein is CASSGGRTGELFF.

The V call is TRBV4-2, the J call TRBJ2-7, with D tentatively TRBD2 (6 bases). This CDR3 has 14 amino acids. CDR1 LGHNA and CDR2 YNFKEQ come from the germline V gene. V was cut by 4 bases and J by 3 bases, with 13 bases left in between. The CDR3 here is CASSREPGDYEQYF. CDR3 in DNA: TGTGCCAGCAGCCGGGAACCGGGGGACTACGAGCAGTACTTC.

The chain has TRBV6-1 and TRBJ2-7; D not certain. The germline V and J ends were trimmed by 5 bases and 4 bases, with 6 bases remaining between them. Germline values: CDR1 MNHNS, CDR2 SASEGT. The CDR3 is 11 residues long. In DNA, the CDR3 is TGTGCCAGCAGTTCCGCATACGAGCAGTACTTC. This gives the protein CASSSAYEQYF.

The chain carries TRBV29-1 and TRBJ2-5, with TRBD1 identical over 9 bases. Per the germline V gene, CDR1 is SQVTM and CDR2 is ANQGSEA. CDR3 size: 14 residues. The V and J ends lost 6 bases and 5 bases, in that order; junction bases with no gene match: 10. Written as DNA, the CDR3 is TGCAGCGTCCTAGGGACAGGGAGCGGGGAGACCCAGTACTTC. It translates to CSVLGTGSGETQYF.

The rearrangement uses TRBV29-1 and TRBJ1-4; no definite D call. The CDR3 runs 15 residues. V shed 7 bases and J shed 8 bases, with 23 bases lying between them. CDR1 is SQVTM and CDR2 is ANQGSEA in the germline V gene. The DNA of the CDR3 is TGCAGCGGTTCCGTCGTGACCGGTTCGTCGGAAAAACTGTTTTTT. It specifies CSGSVVTGSSEKLFF.

CDR3 coding DNA: TGTGCCACCTCCCCCGGGACTAGACAAGAGACCCAGTACTTC. It is translated as CATSPGTRQETQYF. This sequence joins TRBV6-5 and TRBJ2-5, with 8 bases lining up with TRBD2. There are 14 residues in the CDR3. V shed 10 bases, J shed 2 bases, and the junction held 9 bases outside the gene matches. Germline V gene lookup returns CDR1 MNHEY and CDR2 SVGAGI.

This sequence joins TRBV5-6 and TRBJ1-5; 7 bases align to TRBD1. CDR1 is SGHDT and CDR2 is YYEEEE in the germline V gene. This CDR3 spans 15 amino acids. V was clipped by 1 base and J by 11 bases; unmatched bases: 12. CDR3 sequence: CASSLRGPKPQSQHF. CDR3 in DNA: TGTGCCAGCAGCTTGAGGGGGCCTAAACCTCAATCCCAGCATTTT. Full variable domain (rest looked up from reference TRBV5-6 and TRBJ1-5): DAGVTQSPTHLIKTRGQQVTLRCSPKSGHDTVSWYQQALGQGPQFIFQYYEEEERQRGNFPDRFSGHQFPNYSSELNVNALLLGDSALYLCASSLRGPKPQSQHFGDGTRLSIL.

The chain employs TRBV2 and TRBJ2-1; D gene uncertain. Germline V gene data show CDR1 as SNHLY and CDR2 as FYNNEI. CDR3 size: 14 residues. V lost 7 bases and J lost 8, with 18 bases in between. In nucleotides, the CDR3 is TGTGCCAGCATCCCCCAGAGACTTGACGATGAGCAGTTCTTC. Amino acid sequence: CASIPQRLDDEQFF. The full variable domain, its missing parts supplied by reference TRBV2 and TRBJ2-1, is EPEVTQTPSHQVTQMGQEVILRCVPISNHLYFYWYRQILGQKVEFLVSFYNNEISEKSEIFDDQFSVERPDGSNFTLKIRSTKLEDSAMYFCASIPQRLDDEQFFGPGTRLTVL.

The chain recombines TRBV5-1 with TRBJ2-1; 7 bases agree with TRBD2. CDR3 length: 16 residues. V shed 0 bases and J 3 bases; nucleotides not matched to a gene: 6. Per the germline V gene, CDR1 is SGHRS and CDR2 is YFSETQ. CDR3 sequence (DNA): TGCGCCAGCAGCTTGGTGGAGCGGGGATTCTACAATGAGCAGTTCTTC. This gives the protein CASSLVERGFYNEQFF.

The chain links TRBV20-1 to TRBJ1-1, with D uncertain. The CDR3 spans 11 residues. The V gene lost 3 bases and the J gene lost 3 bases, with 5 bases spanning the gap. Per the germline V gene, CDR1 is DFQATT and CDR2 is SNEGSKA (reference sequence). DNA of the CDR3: TGCAGTGCTAGGGCCGACACTGAAGCTTTCTTT. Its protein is CSARADTEAFF.

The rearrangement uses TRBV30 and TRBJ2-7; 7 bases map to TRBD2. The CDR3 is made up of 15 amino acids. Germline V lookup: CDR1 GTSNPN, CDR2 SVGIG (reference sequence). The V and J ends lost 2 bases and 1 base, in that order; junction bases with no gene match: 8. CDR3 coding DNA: TGTGCCTGGAGTTGGGGCGGGAGACTTTCCTACGAGCAGTACTTC. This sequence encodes CAWSWGGRLSYEQYF.

In DNA, the CDR3 is TGCGCCAGCAACCTTGGGACACGGCTTAATGAAAAACTGTTTTTT. Protein sequence: CASNLGTRLNEKLFF. This chain connects TRBV5-1 to TRBJ1-4, with D tentatively TRBD1 (6 bases). Between the trimmed V and J ends, which lost 6 bases and 4 bases, there was a span of 16 bases. This CDR3 is built from 15 residues. The germline V gene has CDR1 SGHRS and CDR2 YFSETQ.

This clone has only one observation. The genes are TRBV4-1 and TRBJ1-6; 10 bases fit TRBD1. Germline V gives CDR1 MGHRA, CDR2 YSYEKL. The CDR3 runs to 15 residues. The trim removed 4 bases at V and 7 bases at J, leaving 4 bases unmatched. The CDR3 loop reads CASSLRDRGNSPLHF. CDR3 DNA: TGCGCCAGCAGCCTTCGGGACAGGGGAAATTCACCCCTCCACTTT.

The CDR3 reads CASSPGTGVNSPLHF. CDR3 nucleotides: TGTGCCAGCAGTCCCGGGACAGGGGTGAATTCACCCCTCCACTTT. The rearrangement joins TRBV6-5 to TRBJ1-6, with 10 bases fitting TRBD1. The CDR3 covers 15 residues. V gave up 5 bases and J gave up 7 bases; unmatched junction bases: 5. Germline CDR1 reads MNHEY; CDR2 reads SVGAGI.

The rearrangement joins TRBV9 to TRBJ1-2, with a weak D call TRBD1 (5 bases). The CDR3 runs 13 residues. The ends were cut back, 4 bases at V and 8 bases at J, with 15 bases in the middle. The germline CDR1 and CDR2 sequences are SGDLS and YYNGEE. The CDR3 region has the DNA TGTGCCAGCAGCCCGAGTGGGGCGGGGGGCTACACCTTC. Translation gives CASSPSGAGGYTF.

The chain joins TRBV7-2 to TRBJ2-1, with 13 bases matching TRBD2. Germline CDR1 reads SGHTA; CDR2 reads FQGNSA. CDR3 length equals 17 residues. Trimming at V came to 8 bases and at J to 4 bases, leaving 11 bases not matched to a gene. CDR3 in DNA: TGTGCCAGCCGTAGCGCACTAGCGGGAGGGTATTACAATGAGCAGTTCTTC. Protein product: CASRSALAGGYYNEQFF. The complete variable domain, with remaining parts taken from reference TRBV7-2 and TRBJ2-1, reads GAGVSQSPSNKVTEKGKDVELRCDPISGHTALYWYRQSLGQGLEFLIYFQGNSAPDKSGLPSDRFSAERTGGSVSTLTIQRTQQEDSAVYLCASRSALAGGYYNEQFFGPGTRLTVL.

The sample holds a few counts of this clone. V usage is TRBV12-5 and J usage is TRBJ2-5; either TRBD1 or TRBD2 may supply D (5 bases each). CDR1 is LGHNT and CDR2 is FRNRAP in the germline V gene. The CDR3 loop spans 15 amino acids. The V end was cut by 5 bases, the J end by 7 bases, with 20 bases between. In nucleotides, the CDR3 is TGTGCTAGTGGTCCCGACCCCCCAGGGAGTGGGACCCAGTACTTC. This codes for CASGPDPPGSGTQYF.